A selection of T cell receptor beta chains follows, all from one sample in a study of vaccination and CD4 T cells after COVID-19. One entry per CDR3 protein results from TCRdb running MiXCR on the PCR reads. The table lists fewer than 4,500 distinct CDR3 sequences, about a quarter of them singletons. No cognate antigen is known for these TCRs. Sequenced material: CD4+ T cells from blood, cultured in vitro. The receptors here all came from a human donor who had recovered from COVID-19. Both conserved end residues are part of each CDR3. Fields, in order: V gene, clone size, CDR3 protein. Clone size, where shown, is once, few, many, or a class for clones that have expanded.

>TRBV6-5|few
CASSYSSPGTGNGNSPLHF
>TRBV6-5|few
CASSSLPGTYNEQFF
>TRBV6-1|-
CASSSTSGGSYEQYF
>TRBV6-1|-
CASSEVGGLSNQPQHF
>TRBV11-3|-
CASSLSERGELFF
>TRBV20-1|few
CSALTSGGITDTQYF
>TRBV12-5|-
CASAADRGSSGANVLTF
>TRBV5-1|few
CASSWDRGRGETQYF
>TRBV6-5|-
CASSSDRSNEKLFF
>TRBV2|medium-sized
CASRQQGRTGELFF
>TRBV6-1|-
CASSLGGAKDTQYF
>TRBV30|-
CAWSEHPNTEAFF
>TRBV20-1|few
CSAQPIRTALMNEQYF